Listed below are T cell receptor beta chains from one sample, sequenced in a study of cytomegalovirus exposure and HLA in healthy donors. Measured with immunoSEQ multiplex PCR; TCRdb has only the in-frame clones, and not every one. The sample has about 60,000 clones; roughly 70% are singletons. The sample comprised PBMCs. The receptors were gathered from a woman aged 60-75 years in good health and CMV-seropositive. Each CDR3 is given with its conserved first and last residue.

V gene: TRBV4-2
J gene: TRBJ1-1
CDR3 protein: CASSRWGTGDLNTEAFF

V gene: TRBV2
J gene: TRBJ2-5
CDR3 protein: CASRRGGGETQYF

V gene: TRBV2
J gene: TRBJ2-2
CDR3 protein: CASTGTGGTGELFF

V gene: TRBV7-3
J gene: TRBJ2-4
CDR3 protein: CASSLKTGKNIQYF

V gene: TRBV2
J gene: TRBJ2-3
CDR3 protein: CASSEGTGGTDTQYF

V gene: TRBV5-1
J gene: TRBJ2-5
CDR3 protein: CASRGQTQETQYF

V gene: TRBV21-1
J gene: TRBJ1-1
CDR3 protein: CASSKAPGQLDAEAFF

V gene: TRBV6-6
J gene: TRBJ2-3
CDR3 protein: CASSIGASGGWSQYF

V gene: TRBV18
J gene: TRBJ2-1
CDR3 protein: CASSPNLAGVNNEQFF

V gene: TRBV7-9
J gene: TRBJ2-7
CDR3 protein: CSSSLGHGWATPDLEQYF

V gene: TRBV10-3
J gene: TRBJ2-3
CDR3 protein: CAISEWTSGDPDTQYF

V gene: TRBV10-2
J gene: TRBJ1-6
CDR3 protein: CASRRGETANSPLHF

V gene: TRBV18
J gene: TRBJ1-2
CDR3 protein: CASSQESYGYTF

V gene: TRBV6-6
J gene: TRBJ1-2
CDR3 protein: CASSYSSGGYTF

V gene: TRBV2
J gene: TRBJ2-7
CDR3 protein: CASTPNRGPYEQYF

V gene: TRBV7-9
J gene: TRBJ1-5
CDR3 protein: CASSLWKEYSNQPQHF

V gene: TRBV5-6
J gene: .
CDR3 protein: CASSRTATYEQYF

V gene: TRBV7-2
J gene: TRBJ2-1
CDR3 protein: CASSSRGNEQFF

V gene: TRBV7-2
J gene: TRBJ1-5
CDR3 protein: CASAWDRGDQPQHF

V gene: TRBV4-2
J gene: .
CDR3 protein: CASSQDSTSGGSRSSYEQYF

V gene: TRBV19
J gene: TRBJ1-2
CDR3 protein: CASSPLGDYGYTF